These 21 T cell receptor beta chains originate from one sample sequenced in a study of T cells in Graves' hyperthyroidism and ophthalmopathy (dated 2019 in TCRdb). Libraries were prepared through multiplex PCR. The sequencer listed for this sample is Illumina HiSeq 2000. Amplification of TCR beta CDR3 regions was carried out from RNA transcripts. The TCR CDR3 was subjected to a first round of RT-PCR using the HTBI primer set and the Qiagen OneStep RT-PCR kit. TCRdb applied fastp at Q25 and MiXCR to the public reads, then kept only in-frame beta chains. Rows are combined by CDR3 protein, so each entry shows the most common genes and DNA. Recorded for this sample are about 610,000 distinct CDR3 sequences; roughly 14% of them occurred a single time. Together, the top ten hold 3.5% to 4.5% of the sample. Material for sequencing was blood. All receptors derive from a woman between 40 and 55 years old with Graves' ophthalmopathy.

In its sample, this clonotype was seen many times. The CDR3 sequence: CSVLRTGGSIVDSPLHF. The CDR3 DNA follows: TGCAGCGTCCTAAGGACAGGGGGATCGATAGTTGATTCACCCCTCCACTTT. The V call is TRBV29-1, the J call TRBJ1-6; 10 nucleotides line up with TRBD1. Germline V gene lookup returns CDR1 SQVTM and CDR2 ANQGSEA. V shed 6 bases, J shed 8 bases, and the junction held 16 bases outside the gene matches. This CDR3 has 17 residues.

The table lists this clonotype with many counts. The J gene is TRBJ1-1, the V gene TRBV5-1; perhaps TRBD1 as D (5 bases). The length of the CDR3 is 14 residues. CDR1 SGHRS and CDR2 YFSETQ come from the germline V gene. V lost 2 bases, J lost 1 base, and 9 bases lay in between. CDR3 DNA: TGCGCCAGCAGCTTAATCGGGACGAACACTGAAGCTTTCTTT. It yields the protein CASSLIGTNTEAFF. Together with reference TRBV5-1 and TRBJ1-1, the CDR3 gives the full variable domain: KAGVTQTPRYLIKTRGQQVTLSCSPISGHRSVSWYQQTPGQGLQFLFEYFSETQRNKGNFPGRFSGRQFSNSRSEMNVSTLELGDSALYLCASSLIGTNTEAFFGQGTRLTVV.

The chain recombines TRBV6-5 with TRBJ2-7, with D possibly being TRBD2 (5 bases). Trimming shortened V by 4 bases and J by 2 bases, and 12 bases separated the two germline ends. Germline lookup yields CDR1 MNHEY and CDR2 SVGAGI. This CDR3 is 14 amino acids long. The CDR3 region has the DNA TGTGCCAGCAGTTTCGAGGGTTTTACCTACGAGCAGTACTTC. This encodes CASSFEGFTYEQYF.

This clonotype appeared many times. V usage is TRBV10-3 and J usage is TRBJ2-3; D is perhaps TRBD1 (6 bases). The germline CDR1 and CDR2 sequences are ENHRY and SYGVKD. This CDR3 is built from 14 residues. V shed 4 bases and J shed 3 bases, with 11 bases lying between them. The CDR3 here is CAISVAGETDTQYF. As DNA, the CDR3 is TGTGCCATCAGTGTTGCAGGGGAGACAGATACGCAGTATTTT.

At least ten counts were recorded for this clonotype. The CDR3 DNA sequence: TGTGCCAGCAGTTACGACGCTTCCTACGAGCAGTACTTC. Residues: CASSYDASYEQYF. The chain combines TRBV6-5 with TRBJ2-7, with D unresolved. The germline gives CDR1 MNHEY, CDR2 SVGAGI. V lost 2 bases, J lost 1 base, and 6 bases lay in between. The CDR3 is made up of 13 amino acids.

This clonotype was counted ten times or more. This chain connects TRBV29-1 to TRBJ1-2, with D perhaps matching TRBD1 (6 bases). V was pared by 6 bases and J by 2 bases, with 19 bases between. CDR3 size: 15 residues. Germline V lookup: CDR1 SQVTM, CDR2 ANQGSEA. The CDR3 DNA is TGCAGCGTCGATGGGCCTGACAGGATCAACTATGGCTACACCTTC. Its protein is CSVDGPDRINYGYTF.

This clonotype appeared many times. The chain is built from TRBV5-5 and TRBJ1-2, with a weak D call TRBD1 (6 bases). Germline V gene sequence: CDR1 SGHKS, CDR2 YYEKEE (reference sequence). V shed 4 bases and J shed 8 bases, with 21 bases lying between them. The CDR3 runs 15 residues. This CDR3 is CASSLLAGTSEGYTF. CDR3 nucleotide sequence: TGTGCCAGCAGCCTGCTGGCCGGGACAAGTGAAGGCTACACCTTC.

This clonotype was seen at least ten times. In DNA, the CDR3 is TGCGCCAGCAGCGACTCCGTAAGAGGGAGTGAGCAGTACTTC. It yields the protein CASSDSVRGSEQYF. The chain is built from TRBV5-1 and TRBJ2-7; D is possibly TRBD2 (5 bases). V lost 4 bases, J lost 7 bases, and 18 bases lay in between. The CDR3 length is 14 residues. CDR1 is SGHRS and CDR2 is YFSETQ in the germline V gene.

This clonotype was observed at least ten times. The chain combines TRBV12-3 or TRBV12-4 with TRBJ1-5; D uncertain. The V end lost 7 bases, the J end lost 2 bases, and 12 bases lay between the germline ends. This CDR3 is built from 14 residues. CDR3 coding DNA: TGTGCCAGCAATGCGGGCGGTGGCAATCAGCCCCAGCATTTT. Amino acid sequence: CASNAGGGNQPQHF.

This clonotype was recorded at least ten times. The chain links TRBV27 to TRBJ2-7; TRBD1 matches at 8 bases. Germline trimming cut 4 bases from V and 3 bases from J; bases unmatched to any gene: 5. This CDR3 is 14 amino acids long. Germline V gene sequence: CDR1 MNHEY, CDR2 SMNVEV (reference sequence). CDR3 amino acids: CASSSDRDLYEQYF. The CDR3, as DNA: TGTGCCAGCAGTTCGGACAGGGACCTCTACGAGCAGTACTTC.

This clonotype was seen at least ten times. The V gene is TRBV11-2, the J gene TRBJ1-2; tentative D call: TRBD1 (6 bases). Trimming stripped 5 bases from V and 2 bases from J, with 12 bases between. CDR1 is SGHAT, CDR2 FQNNGV, per germline. CDR3 length equals 14 residues. As DNA, the CDR3 is TGTGCCAGCAGCGCCCGGACAGCCAACTATGGCTACACCTTC. Translation gives CASSARTANYGYTF.

This clonotype was picked up many times. The V and J genes are TRBV4-2 and TRBJ1-1, with 10 nucleotides matching TRBD1. This CDR3 spans 22 amino acids. CDR1 LGHNA and CDR2 YNFKEQ come from the germline V gene. V was clipped by 4 bases and J by 0 bases; unmatched bases: 23. CDR3 amino acids: CASSPGISGTGAIQTLNTEAFF. The CDR3 bases are TGTGCCAGCAGCCCAGGCATATCGGGGACAGGGGCCATCCAGACCCTGAACACTGAAGCTTTCTTT.

A few counts support this clonotype. The DNA of the CDR3 is TGTGCCAGCAGCACACCGACAGGGCCGCAAGAGACCCAGTACTTC. Translating it yields CASSTPTGPQETQYF. The V and J genes are TRBV11-2 and TRBJ2-5; TRBD1 matches at 7 bases. The CDR3 sequence is 15 residues long. The germline gives CDR1 SGHAT, CDR2 FQNNGV. V shed 5 bases and J 2 bases; nucleotides not matched to a gene: 8.

This clonotype was counted a few times. This rearrangement joins TRBV7-2 to TRBJ1-5, with 9 bases matching TRBD1. The junction had 6 bases not matched to a gene; V was cut back by 5 bases and J by 7 bases. Germline CDR1 reads SGHTA; CDR2 reads FQGNSA. This CDR3 has 14 residues. DNA of the CDR3: TGTGCCAGCAGCGCCACAGGGGGCTGGCAGCCCCAGCATTTT. Its protein is CASSATGGWQPQHF.

This clonotype appeared a few times. The V call is TRBV27, the J call TRBJ1-3, with unresolved D. The ends were cut back, 3 bases at V and 0 bases at J, with 12 bases in the middle. The CDR3 is 16 amino acids. Per the germline V gene, CDR1 is MNHEY and CDR2 is SMNVEV (reference sequence). Here the CDR3 reads CASSLLPDPSGNTIYF. As DNA, the CDR3 is TGTGCCAGCAGTTTGCTCCCGGACCCCTCTGGAAACACCATATATTTT.

This clonotype came up many times. The chain carries TRBV28 and TRBJ2-7, with 9 bases fitting TRBD1. Germline CDR1 MDHEN, CDR2 SYDVKM. The V segment lost 3 bases and the J segment 12 bases; nucleotides outside the gene matches: 15. The CDR3 loop spans 15 amino acids. CDR3 protein: CASSLGGQGATRPYF. The CDR3 DNA reads TGTGCCAGCAGTTTGGGGGGACAGGGCGCGACTAGACCGTACTTC.

This clonotype was counted many times. The chain joins TRBV7-3 to TRBJ2-2; weak D call: TRBD1 (8 bases). The ends were cut back, 5 bases at V and 6 bases at J, with 22 bases in the middle. The CDR3 sequence is 17 residues long. CDR1 is SGHTA, CDR2 FQGTGA, per germline. As DNA, the CDR3 is TGTGCCAGCAGCCTCACGGGAGGACAGGGAGACGCCGGGGAGCTGTTTTTT. It is translated as CASSLTGGQGDAGELFF. The complete variable domain, with remaining parts taken from reference TRBV7-3 and TRBJ2-2, reads GAGVSQTPSNKVTEKGKYVELRCDPISGHTALYWYRQSLGQGPEFLIYFQGTGAADDSGLPNDRFFAVRPEGSVSTLKIQRTERGDSAVYLCASSLTGGQGDAGELFFGEGSRLTVL.

In its sample, this clonotype was seen many times. CDR3 nucleotides: TGTGCCGACCAACGGGCAGCCGTGTCCTATGGCTACACCTTC. The encoded protein is CADQRAAVSYGYTF. The chain joins TRBV5-8 to TRBJ1-2; D gene unclear. CDR1 is SGHTS, CDR2 YDEGEE, per germline. V lost 10 bases and J lost 4, with 20 bases in between. CDR3 length: 14 amino acids.

V usage is TRBV6-1 and J usage is TRBJ1-2, with D unresolved. The CDR3 is 15 amino acids. Deletions cut 5 bases from V and 0 bases from J, with 13 bases between. CDR1 is MNHNS, CDR2 SASEGT, per germline. The CDR3, as DNA: TGTGCCAGCAGTCCATATCACCTCACTAACTATGGCTACACCTTC. Protein: CASSPYHLTNYGYTF.

Of note for this clonotype: A read error is possible here, since a much larger clone lies one base away. V and J are TRBV11-1 and TRBJ2-2; D uncertain. V dropped 4 bases and J dropped 6 bases, with 15 bases sitting between them. The CDR3 spans 15 residues. Germline V gene lookup returns CDR1 SGHAT and CDR2 FQDESV (reference sequence). CDR3 region: CASSSPRSVAGELFF. CDR3 nucleotide sequence: TGTGCCAGCAGCTCTCCCAGGAGCGTGGCCGGGGAGCTGTTTTTT.

This clonotype was counted many times. This may be a read error: a much more frequent sequence differs by one nucleotide. The rearrangement links TRBV28 to TRBJ2-7; possible D gene TRBD1, 5 bases. From germline, CDR1 is MDHEN and CDR2 SYDVKM. The CDR3 has 12 residues. Trimming stripped 7 bases from V and 4 bases from J, with 11 bases between. The CDR3, as DNA: TGTGCCAGCACGGACAAGGTTTACGAGCAGTACTTC. Protein: CASTDKVYEQYF. The full variable domain, in which reference TRBV28 and TRBJ2-7 provide the parts outside the CDR3, is DVKVTQSSRYLVKRTGEKVFLECVQDMDHENMFWYRQDPGLGLRLIYFSYDVKMKEKGDIPEGYSVSREKKERFSLILESASTNQTSMYLCASTDKVYEQYFGPGTRLTVT.